Below are 27 T cell receptor beta chains sequenced from a single sample in a study of metastatic and nonmetastatic thyroid tumors (dated by TCRdb to 2020 to 2022). Libraries were constructed by PCR. For sequencing, an Illumina HiSeq 4000 was employed. TCRdb handled the public reads itself, with Q25 trimming in fastp and clone calling in MiXCR, and kept productive beta chains. The sample table holds around 19,000 clones, of which roughly 27% were seen once. The ten largest clones represent about 23% of the sample. Before undergoing thyroid surgery, none of the patients had been given any kind of treatment. Sequencing was done on a sample of tumor tissue. The receptors were gathered from a male donor with papillary thyroid cancer or a benign thyroid nodule (not recorded which). Some clones in this sample may be carry-over from other donors' samples.

The rearrangement links TRBV5-6 to TRBJ2-7, with D possibly matching TRBD2 (5 bases). The CDR3 is 15 residues long. The germline gives CDR1 SGHDT, CDR2 YYEEEE. The V end lost 4 bases, the J end lost 0 bases, and 14 bases lay between the germline ends. CDR3 loop: CASSIRLTSSYEQYF. The CDR3 DNA reads as TGTGCCAGCAGCATCAGACTAACCAGCTCCTACGAGCAGTACTTC.

This clone was observed many times. The gene calls are TRBV7-9 and TRBJ2-4, with D tentatively TRBD2 (6 bases). The germline CDR1 and CDR2 sequences are SEHNR and FQNEAQ (reference sequence). The CDR3 is 12 residues long. The V gene lost 5 bases and the J gene lost 12 bases, with 14 bases spanning the gap. CDR3 sequence: CASSRGTTAQYF. The CDR3 DNA sequence: TGTGCCAGCAGCCGCGGGACCACCGCTCAGTACTTC.

In its sample, this clone was seen a few times. The chain employs TRBV6-1 and TRBJ2-1; either TRBD1 or TRBD2 may supply D (5 bases each). CDR1 is MNHNS and CDR2 is SASEGT in the germline V gene. The CDR3 runs to 14 residues. With 7 bases removed from V and 4 bases from J, the gap between germline ends came to 14 bases. The CDR3 sequence is CASIPTGPYNEQFF. CDR3 DNA: TGTGCCAGCATTCCCACGGGACCTTACAATGAGCAGTTCTTC.

The gene calls are TRBV20-1 and TRBJ1-1; D perhaps matches TRBD1 (5 bases). CDR3 length: 12 residues. Germline CDR1 and CDR2: DFQATT and SNEGSKA (reference sequence). V lost 4 bases and J lost 3, with 9 bases in between. CDR3 DNA sequence: TGCAGTGCTACTACAGGTTACACTGAAGCTTTCTTT. Amino acids: CSATTGYTEAFF.

This clone occurred a few times. This rearrangement joins TRBV12-5 to TRBJ2-7; 16 bases agree with TRBD2. Germline CDR1 and CDR2: LGHNT and FRNRAP. Trimming removed 7 bases from V and 4 bases from J; junction bases left unmatched: 10. The CDR3 has 17 residues. Here the CDR3 reads CASAASGLAGGPYEQYF. The CDR3 bases are TGTGCTAGTGCCGCCTCGGGACTAGCGGGAGGGCCATACGAGCAGTACTTC.

This clone occurred many times. This chain joins TRBV11-3 and TRBJ2-1; 13 bases are a match to TRBD2. The CDR3 has 15 residues. Germline V gene sequence: CDR1 SGHNT, CDR2 YENEEA. The V segment lost 7 bases and the J segment 9 bases; nucleotides outside the gene matches: 9. CDR3: CASKGLAGDRREQFF. The CDR3 DNA sequence: TGTGCCAGCAAAGGACTAGCGGGAGATCGACGTGAGCAGTTCTTC.

The chain carries TRBV5-1 and TRBJ2-1; 8 positions agree with TRBD1. Germline CDR1 and CDR2: SGHRS and YFSETQ. This CDR3 is 16 amino acids long. V gave up 4 bases and J gave up 6 bases; unmatched junction bases: 12. The CDR3 DNA reads as TGCGCCAGCAGCAGATCTGGACAGGGCCGAGGCAATGAGCAGTTCTTC. Translated, it gives CASSRSGQGRGNEQFF.

Only one count was recorded for this clone. This chain links TRBV20-1 with TRBJ2-7; D unclear. Trimming pared 0 bases from V and 3 bases from J, leaving 15 bases between. Per germline, CDR1 DFQATT and CDR2 SNEGSKA (reference sequence). The CDR3 length is 15 residues. The CDR3 DNA follows: TGCAGTGCTAGAGATCCGTCCGTCCCCCGCTACGAGCAGTACTTC. Translating it yields CSARDPSVPRYEQYF.

This clone was counted at least ten times. The chain employs TRBV20-1 and TRBJ2-3, with 10 positions matching TRBD2. Germline trimming cut 1 base from V and 3 bases from J; bases unmatched to any gene: 4. The germline CDR1 and CDR2 sequences are DFQATT and SNEGSKA (reference sequence). The CDR3 extends over 15 amino acids. In DNA, the CDR3 is TGCAGTGCTAGAGCGGCTAGCGGGAGTACAGATACGCAGTATTTT. It is translated as CSARAASGSTDTQYF.

This clone has only one observation. CDR3 nucleotide sequence: TGTGCCAGCAGCTCCCTAGCGGGATTTGAGCAGTTCTTC. It yields the protein CASSSLAGFEQFF. The chain links TRBV7-2 to TRBJ2-1; 9 bases match TRBD2. Trimming cost V 4 bases and J 9 bases; bases outside gene matches: 4. Germline values: CDR1 SGHTA, CDR2 FQGNSA. The length of the CDR3 is 13 residues.

The chain employs TRBV5-1 and TRBJ2-6, with TRBD1 matching over 8 bases. V shed 10 bases and J 2 bases; nucleotides not matched to a gene: 11. There are 16 residues in the CDR3. Germline lookup yields CDR1 SGHRS and CDR2 YFSETQ. CDR3 region: CAGARAGGAGANVLTF. The CDR3 coding sequence is TGCGCCGGGGCCAGGGCAGGGGGCGCTGGGGCCAACGTCCTGACTTTC.

At least ten counts were recorded for this clone. Given a much more abundant clone one base away, this may be a read error. The chain combines TRBV11-2 with TRBJ1-1, with D unclear. The germline V gene encodes CDR1 SGHAT and CDR2 FQNNGV. This CDR3 spans 13 amino acids. The CDR3 protein is CASSSQANTEASF. The CDR3 DNA reads as TGTGCCAGCAGCTCTCAGGCGAACACTGAAGCTTCCTTT.

By frequency in the sample, this clone is medium-sized. V usage is TRBV5-6 and J usage is TRBJ2-7, with no clear D. The CDR3 is made up of 15 amino acids. From germline, CDR1 is SGHDT and CDR2 YYEEEE. V was clipped by 0 bases and J by 0 bases, with 10 bases between them. The chain's CDR3 is CASSLDSEFSYEQYF. CDR3 DNA sequence: TGTGCCAGCAGCTTGGACAGCGAATTCTCCTACGAGCAGTACTTC.

Note on this clone: The junction differs from germline at one of its ends, possibly a read error. The chain recombines TRBV2 with TRBJ2-3; D call uncertain. This CDR3 region has 15 residues. The V gene's germline CDR1 is SNHLY and CDR2 FYNNEI. CDR3 sequence reads: CASSATGVNTDRQYF. For the CDR3, the DNA is TGTGCCAGCAGTGCAACGGGTGTGAACACGGATAGGCAGTATTTT.

Remarks on this clone: Given the absence of the conserved phenylalanine or tryptophan at the CDR3 end, a read error is likely. CDR3 amino acids: CDSSRGPSISDEQYL. CDR3 bases: TGTGACAGCAGCCGAGGACCAAGCATTTCAGACGAGCAGTACTTA. The J gene is TRBJ2-7, the V gene TRBV6-1; D unresolved. Looked up from germline, CDR1 is MNHNS and CDR2 is SASEGT. The CDR3 covers 15 residues.

On this clone itself: At one boundary the junction diverges from the germline segment, which might be a read error. The J gene is TRBJ1-1, the V gene TRBV2; no definite D call. Germline-derived CDR1 and CDR2 are SNHLY and FYNNEI. This CDR3 is 11 amino acids long. The CDR3 sequence is CANSWVTEAFF. The CDR3 coding sequence is TGTGCCAACAGTTGGGTTACTGAAGCTTTCTTT. The full variable domain, in which reference TRBV2 and TRBJ1-1 provide the parts outside the CDR3, is EPEVTQTPSHQVTQMGQEVILRCVPISNHLYFYWYRQILGQKVEFLVSFYNNEISEKSEIFDDQFSVERPDGSNFTLKIRSTKLEDSAMYFCANSWVTEAFFGQGTRLTVV.

This clone showed up many times. This may come from a read error, since a much larger clone is one base off. Other nucleotide sequences from this sample produce the same CDR3. The chain carries TRBV11-1 and TRBJ1-2, with D hard to call. Germline CDR1 and CDR2: SGHAT and FQDESV (reference sequence). The CDR3 is made up of 13 amino acids. The germline V and J ends were trimmed by 8 bases and 8 bases, with 18 bases remaining between them. CDR3: CASAGIRSYGYTF. DNA of the CDR3: TGTGCCAGCGCGGGTATTAGGTCCTACGGCTACACCTTC. The whole variable domain, filled in from reference TRBV11-1 and TRBJ1-2, reads EAEVAQSPRYKITEKSQAVAFWCDPISGHATLYWYRQILGQGPELLVQFQDESVVDDSQLPKDRFSAERLKGVDSTLKIQPAELGDSAMYLCASAGIRSYGYTFGSGTRLTVV.

At least ten counts were recorded for this clone. The chain couples TRBV9 to TRBJ2-4, with D unclear. V shed 2 bases and J shed 9 bases, with 9 bases lying between them. In germline, CDR1 is SGDLS, CDR2 YYNGEE. This CDR3 spans 12 amino acids. The CDR3 loop reads CASSVGSGIQYF. In DNA form, the CDR3 reads TGTGCCAGCAGCGTCGGCTCGGGCATTCAGTACTTC.

This clone was recorded only once. This sequence joins TRBV2 and TRBJ1-3, with a weak D call TRBD1 (5 bases). CDR1 SNHLY and CDR2 FYNNEI come from the germline V gene. This CDR3 is built from 14 residues. Trimming stripped 9 bases from V and 6 bases from J, with 18 bases between. CDR3: CARNTRDSANTIYF. As DNA, the CDR3 is TGTGCCAGAAATACAAGGGACTCAGCAAACACCATATATTTT.

In its sample, this clone was seen a few times. The chain recombines TRBV20-1 with TRBJ1-6, with TRBD1 as a possible D gene (6 bases). CDR3 length equals 15 residues. V dropped 1 base and J dropped 7 bases, with 14 bases sitting between them. The germline V gene has CDR1 DFQATT and CDR2 SNEGSKA (reference sequence). CDR3 in DNA: TGCAGTGCTAGAGTGGGGGGCGCTCCCAATTCACCCCTCCACTTT. This codes for CSARVGGAPNSPLHF.

The chain carries TRBV7-2 and TRBJ1-1; a possible D gene is TRBD1 (6 bases). The CDR3 contains 13 residues. The germline gives CDR1 SGHTA, CDR2 FQGNSA. Trimming removed 1 base from V and 11 bases from J, with 14 bases in between. CDR3 nucleotides: TGTGCCAGCAGCTTAGTAGTTGGGGGCGGCGCTTTCTTT. It encodes CASSLVVGGGAFF.

The chain is built from TRBV20-1 and TRBJ2-1, with TRBD2 identical over 8 bases. Germline V gene sequence: CDR1 DFQATT, CDR2 SNEGSKA (reference sequence). J gave up 6 bases and V 6 bases, and 10 bases lay outside the gene matches. The CDR3 length is 14 residues. This CDR3 reads CSATREGRFNEQFF. The DNA for the CDR3 is TGCAGTGCCACACGGGAGGGCAGGTTCAATGAGCAGTTCTTC.

This clone was seen more than once but under ten times. This chain links TRBV20-1 with TRBJ2-1; 7 bases fit TRBD2. With 0 bases clipped from V and 5 bases from J, the junction kept 10 bases outside the gene matches. The CDR3 extends over 16 amino acids. Germline V CDR1 and CDR2: DFQATT, SNEGSKA (reference sequence). The CDR3 DNA is TGCAGTGCTAGAGATAGAGCCCCCGGGACTAACAATGAGCAGTTCTTC. Its protein is CSARDRAPGTNNEQFF.

The genes are TRBV2 and TRBJ2-2; 8 bases are shared with TRBD1. The CDR3 sequence is 15 residues long. V was clipped by 7 bases and J by 5 bases; unmatched bases: 9. The germline gives CDR1 SNHLY, CDR2 FYNNEI. The CDR3 DNA follows: TGTGCCAGCACCGGTAGGACAGGGACGACCGGGGAGCTGTTTTTT. Amino acid sequence: CASTGRTGTTGELFF.

In its sample, this clone was seen many times. Other DNA variants within this sample encode the same CDR3. The J gene is TRBJ2-6, the V gene TRBV20-1; TRBD1 aligns across 8 bases. CDR1 and CDR2 (germline): DFQATT, SNEGSKA (reference sequence). The length of the CDR3 is 16 residues. J gave up 1 base and V 3 bases, and 5 bases lay outside the gene matches. The chain's CDR3 is CSARGQAPSGANVLTF. The DNA of the CDR3 is TGCAGTGCTAGGGGACAGGCCCCATCTGGGGCCAACGTCCTGACTTTC.

The table lists this clone with many counts. This chain joins TRBV12-3 or TRBV12-4 and TRBJ1-1, with D possibly TRBD1 on 5 matching bases. The CDR3 has 13 amino acids. The V end lost 9 bases, the J end lost 3 bases, and 14 bases lay between the germline ends. CDR3 sequence reads: CARWGMLDTEAFF. The CDR3 coding sequence is TGTGCCAGATGGGGGATGTTGGACACTGAAGCTTTCTTT.

This clone has more than one count but fewer than ten. The genes are TRBV30 and TRBJ1-6; D possibly corresponds to TRBD1 (6 bases). The ends were cut back, 2 bases at V and 7 bases at J, with 15 bases in the middle. Germline loops: CDR1 GTSNPN, CDR2 SVGIG (reference sequence). CDR3 length: 15 amino acids. The CDR3 coding sequence is TGTGCCTGGAGTATTGGGGGCGCACAAAATTCACCCCTCCACTTT. Translation: CAWSIGGAQNSPLHF.